The rows below give T cell receptor beta chains drawn from one sample of a study of cytomegalovirus exposure and HLA in healthy donors. Libraries were prepared by immunoSEQ multiplex PCR; TCRdb keeps only in-frame clonotypes and omits some of them. The repertoire holds about 220,000 clones, with about nine tenths as singletons. The sequencing sample was made of PBMCs. These receptors were taken from a woman younger than 35 in good health and CMV-seronegative. CDR3s include the opening cysteine and the closing phenylalanine or tryptophan. The D gene is left open where the match is weak. For some rows the clone size is stated as once, few or many, or as a class when expanded; others skip it.

d_call j_call clone_size v_call cdr3_nt cdr3_aa
NA TRBJ1-1 NA TRBV11-2 TGTGCCAGCAGCTTTCGGGGTGCTAGTGACACTGAAGCTTTCTTT CASSFRGASDTEAFF
NA TRBJ2-1 NA TRBV5-4 TGTGCCAGCAGCCCCATCTCGGGTGGTGAGCAGTTCTTC CASSPISGGEQFF
NA TRBJ1-3 NA TRBV6-5 TGTGCCAGCAGCCGGGGGGACTCTGGAAACACCATATATTTT CASSRGDSGNTIYF
NA TRBJ2-2 NA TRBV4-1 TGCGCCAGCAGCCAAGATGGGAGTATAAACACCGGGGAGCTGTTTTTT CASSQDGSINTGELFF
NA TRBJ1-5 NA TRBV12-5 TGTGCTAGTGGTTCCACACTGAACAGGGCCCTCAATCAGCCCCAGCATTTT CASGSTLNRALNQPQHF
NA TRBJ2-7 NA TRBV28 TGTGCCAGCAGTTACACCGGGGAGCAGTACTTC CASSYTGEQYF
NA TRBJ2-1 NA TRBV10-1 TGCGCCAGCAGTGAGTCGTTTTTTCGGGGCGGGATGGGCGATGAGCAGTTCTTC CASSESFFRGGMGDEQFF
NA TRBJ2-5 NA TRBV10-3 TGTGCCATCAGTGAGACCTATAATAGCCGGCTGGAGACCCAGTACTTC CAISETYNSRLETQYF
TRBD2 TRBJ2-7 NA TRBV27 TGTGCCAGCAGTAGCCGTCCGCTAGCGGGAGTTGGCGAGCAGTACTTC CASSSRPLAGVGEQYF
TRBD1 TRBJ1-1 NA TRBV19 TGTGCCAGTAGTGGACAGGGGGCGGTGAACACTGAAGCTTTCTTT CASSGQGAVNTEAFF
NA TRBJ2-7 NA TRBV7-8 TGTGCCAGCAGCTTGCGTGTGTACGAGCAGTACTTC CASSLRVYEQYF
NA TRBJ1-2 once TRBV10-2 TGCGCCAGCAGTCCCACTCTAGCTTCCCCCTATGGCTACACCTTC CASSPTLASPYGYTF
NA TRBJ1-2 NA TRBV5-1 TGCGCCAGCAGAGAGGAGCTGGCAGGGCCCGGGAGCTATGGCTACACCTTC CASREELAGPGSYGYTF